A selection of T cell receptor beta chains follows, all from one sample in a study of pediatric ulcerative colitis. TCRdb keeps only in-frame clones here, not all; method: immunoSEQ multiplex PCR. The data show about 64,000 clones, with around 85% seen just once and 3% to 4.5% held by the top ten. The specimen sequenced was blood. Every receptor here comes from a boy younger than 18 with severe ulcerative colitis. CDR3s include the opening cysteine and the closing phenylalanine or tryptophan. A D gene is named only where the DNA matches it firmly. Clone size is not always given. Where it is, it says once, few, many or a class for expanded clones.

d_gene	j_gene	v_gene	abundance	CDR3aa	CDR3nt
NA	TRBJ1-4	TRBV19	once	CASSRPSGEGKLFF	TGTGCCAGTAGTAGGCCCTCAGGGGAGGGAAAACTGTTTTTT
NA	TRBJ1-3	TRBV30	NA	CAWSIFRGLGNTIYF	TGTGCCTGGAGTATATTCAGGGGCCTGGGAAACACCATATATTTT
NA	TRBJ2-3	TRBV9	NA	CASSVADWQDTQYF	TGTGCCAGCAGCGTAGCGGACTGGCAAGATACGCAGTATTTT
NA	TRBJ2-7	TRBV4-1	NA	CASSLTGESSYEQYF	TGCGCCAGCAGCCTTACAGGCGAAAGCTCCTACGAGCAGTACTTC
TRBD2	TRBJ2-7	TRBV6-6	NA	CASRETSGSSYEQYF	TGTGCCAGCAGGGAAACTAGCGGCAGCTCCTACGAGCAGTACTTC
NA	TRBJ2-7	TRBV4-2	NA	CASSLLGGEQYF	TGTGCCAGCAGTCTCCTAGGGGGCGAGCAGTACTTC
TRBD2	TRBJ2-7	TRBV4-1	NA	CASGGRIAGGEGEQYF	TGCGCCAGCGGGGGGAGAATCGCGGGAGGTGAGGGAGAGCAGTACTTC
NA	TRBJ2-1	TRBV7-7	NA	CASSADIYNEQFF	TGTGCTAGCAGCGCTGACATCTACAATGAGCAGTTCTTC
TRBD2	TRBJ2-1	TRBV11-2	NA	CASSSWSAGENTNEQFF	TGTGCCAGCAGCTCCTGGTCAGCGGGAGAAAACACCAATGAGCAGTTCTTC
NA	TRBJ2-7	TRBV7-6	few	CASSYLPPHRSYEQYF	TGTGCCAGCAGCTACCTTCCCCCTCATCGCTCCTACGAGCAGTACTTC
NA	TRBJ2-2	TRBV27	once	CASRRHILTGELFF	TGTGCCAGCAGACGACATATTTTGACCGGGGAGCTGTTTTTT
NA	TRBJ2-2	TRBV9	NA	CASSQGVGEAGELFF	TGTGCCAGCAGCCAAGGGGTGGGAGAAGCCGGGGAGCTGTTTTTT
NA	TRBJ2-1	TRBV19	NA	CASSPDYNEQFF	TGTGCCAGTAGTCCGGACTACAATGAGCAGTTCTTC
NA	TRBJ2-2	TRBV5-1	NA	CASAGTDNTGELFF	TGCGCCAGTGCCGGGACTGATAACACCGGGGAGCTGTTTTTT
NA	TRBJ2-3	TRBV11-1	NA	CASSLAGAADTQYF	TGTGCCAGCAGCTTAGCGGGAGCGGCAGATACGCAGTATTTT
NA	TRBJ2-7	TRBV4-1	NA	CASSQGGGLPFSYEQYF	TGCGCCAGCAGCCAAGGGGGCGGGTTGCCCTTTTCCTACGAGCAGTACTTC
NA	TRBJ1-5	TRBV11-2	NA	CASSLGGTNQPQHF	TGTGCCAGCAGCTTAGGGGGCACAAATCAGCCCCAGCATTTT
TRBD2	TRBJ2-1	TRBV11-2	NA	CASSPPTVASGNEQFF	TGTGCCAGCAGCCCGCCCACCGTGGCTAGCGGGAATGAGCAGTTCTTC
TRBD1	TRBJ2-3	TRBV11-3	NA	CASSSRQGNTDTQYF	TGTGCCAGCAGCTCCAGACAGGGCAACACAGATACGCAGTATTTT
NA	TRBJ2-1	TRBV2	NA	CASGGAGDPAYNEQFF	TGTGCCAGCGGGGGGGCTGGGGACCCAGCCTACAATGAGCAGTTCTTC